Shown below are 19 T cell receptor beta chains from a single sample sequenced in a study of T cell changes during pregnancy in multiple sclerosis. Repertoires were generated with immunoSEQ multiplex PCR, while TCRdb's copy carries only in-frame clones and drops some. The data show about 84,000 clones, with approximately 95% seen just once and about 0.99% held by the top ten. This specimen was peripheral blood, taken in the second trimester of pregnancy. Receptors originate from a female donor in good health, enrolled as a control in a pregnancy study.

The chain carries TRBV7-7 and TRBJ2-3; 15 bases line up with TRBD2. Germline-derived CDR1 and CDR2 are SSHAT and FNYEAQ (reference sequence). The length of the CDR3 is 18 residues. The ends lost 4 bases at V and 2 bases at J; junction bases unmatched: 7. In DNA form, the CDR3 reads TGTGCCAGCAGCTCCACCTGGACTAGCGGGAGGGCCACAGATACGCAGTATTTT. Protein product: CASSSTWTSGRATDTQYF.

This clone was picked up one time. This chain links TRBV5-1 with TRBJ2-7, with TRBD2 matching 8 bases. This CDR3 spans 14 amino acids. Germline loops: CDR1 SGHRS, CDR2 YFSETQ. After removal of 6 bases from V and 4 bases from J, the junction contained 9 bases not matched to a gene. CDR3 bases: TGCGCCAGCACCCCGGGGGGGGCGAGGTACGAGCAGTACTTC. Its translation is CASTPGGARYEQYF.

This chain connects TRBV7-8 to TRBJ2-1; possibly TRBD2 for D (7 bases). The CDR3 has 15 amino acids. Per the germline V gene, CDR1 is SGHVS and CDR2 is FQNEAQ. V dropped 1 base and J dropped 6 bases, with 13 bases sitting between them. The DNA for the CDR3 is TGTGCCAGCAGCTTAGGAGGGGCGGGGGCCAATGAGCAGTTCTTC. Its translation is CASSLGGAGANEQFF.

This clone was counted a few times. This rearrangement joins TRBV4-2 to TRBJ1-4; 7 bases match TRBD1. V trimming: 0 bases; J trimming: 8 bases; junction bases outside the gene matches: 15. There are 18 residues in the CDR3. Germline V lookup: CDR1 LGHNA, CDR2 YNFKEQ. CDR3 coding DNA: TGTGCCAGCAGCCAAGAAGGGGGCGGGTTATCGGTCGGAGAAAAACTGTTTTTT. Translation gives CASSQEGGGLSVGEKLFF.

This clone was counted once. This chain joins TRBV6-1 and TRBJ1-1; D might be TRBD1 (5 bases). Germline assignment: CDR1 MNHNS and CDR2 SASEGT. Trimming shortened V by 2 bases and J by 0 bases, and 19 bases separated the two germline ends. CDR3 size: 18 residues. This CDR3 reads CASSELMAYGQLNTEAFF. CDR3 sequence (DNA): TGTGCCAGCAGTGAACTAATGGCTTATGGACAATTGAACACTGAAGCTTTCTTT.

The chain employs TRBV6-1 and TRBJ2-3, with 9 bases lining up with TRBD1. The CDR3 extends over 15 amino acids. V lost 5 bases and J lost 1; bases outside the gene matches: 4. Germline V CDR1 and CDR2: MNHNS, SASEGT. CDR3 coding DNA: TGTGCCAGCAGTCCACAGGGGGCGGGCACAGATACGCAGTATTTT. It yields the protein CASSPQGAGTDTQYF.

The chain is built from TRBV14 and TRBJ2-2, with 9 bases fitting TRBD1. The ends lost 2 bases at V and 5 bases at J; junction bases unmatched: 3. CDR3 length: 15 amino acids. Per the germline V gene, CDR1 is SGHDN and CDR2 is FVKESK. The chain's CDR3 is CASSQRTGVTGELFF. The CDR3 coding sequence is TGTGCCAGCAGCCAAAGGACAGGGGTGACCGGGGAGCTGTTTTTT.

The V call is TRBV10-3, the J call TRBJ2-6; 8 bases agree with TRBD1. Germline CDR1 ENHRY, CDR2 SYGVKD. V gave up 5 bases and J gave up 0 bases; unmatched junction bases: 3. There are 16 residues in the CDR3. The CDR3 is CAISSGGASGANVLTF. Here the CDR3 DNA reads TGTGCCATCAGTTCAGGGGGCGCCTCTGGGGCCAACGTCCTGACTTTC.

The V gene is TRBV7-9, the J gene TRBJ1-3; TRBD1 aligns across 7 bases. CDR1 is SEHNR, CDR2 FQNEAQ, per germline (reference sequence). J was trimmed by 2 bases and V by 4 bases; bases with no gene match: 11. The length of the CDR3 is 17 residues. The CDR3 DNA is TGTGCCAGCAGCTGGAAGACAGGGCAGAAAGCTGGAAACACCATATATTTT. Translated: CASSWKTGQKAGNTIYF.

The V gene is TRBV5-1, the J gene TRBJ1-1; D is uncertain. Trimming left V 4 bases short and J 3 bases short, with 16 bases between. The CDR3 loop spans 15 amino acids. Germline CDR1 SGHRS, CDR2 YFSETQ. The CDR3 coding sequence is TGCGCCAGCAGCCTCAGACCCGTCGGGTACACTGAAGCTTTCTTT. This translates into CASSLRPVGYTEAFF.

The rearrangement joins TRBV5-4 to TRBJ2-1; 12 nucleotides align to TRBD2. Germline-derived CDR1 and CDR2 are SGHNT and YYREEE (reference sequence). This CDR3 comprises 16 residues. With V trimmed by 3 bases and J by 3 bases, 4 bases remained unmatched. CDR3 DNA sequence: TGTGCCAGCAGCTCGAGGACTAGCGGGGTCTACAATGAGCAGTTCTTC. It yields the protein CASSSRTSGVYNEQFF.

V and J are TRBV2 and TRBJ2-2; D is perhaps TRBD1 (6 bases). The CDR3 has 15 residues. Trimming took 5 bases from V and 4 from J, leaving 14 bases between them. Germline CDR1 reads SNHLY; CDR2 reads FYNNEI. CDR3 coding DNA: TGTGCCAGCAGTCCAACAGGGTTAGGCACCGGGGAGCTGTTTTTT. This encodes CASSPTGLGTGELFF.

The chain links TRBV5-1 to TRBJ2-3, with TRBD2 matching 8 bases. Germline lookup yields CDR1 SGHRS and CDR2 YFSETQ. CDR3 length: 16 residues. After removal of 3 bases from V and 2 bases from J, the junction contained 8 bases not matched to a gene. The CDR3 nucleotides read TGCGCCAGCAGCTGGGCCTTAGCGGGGTCCACAGATACGCAGTATTTT. It specifies CASSWALAGSTDTQYF.

The V gene is TRBV5-1, the J gene TRBJ1-1; no definite D call. Trimming removed 0 bases at V and 2 bases at J, with 11 bases between. CDR1 is SGHRS, CDR2 YFSETQ, per germline. The CDR3 extends over 15 amino acids. CDR3 in DNA: TGCGCCAGCAGCTTGGGACCGGGTACCAACACTGAAGCTTTCTTT. Protein product: CASSLGPGTNTEAFF.

The genes are TRBV6-5 and TRBJ2-1, with a weak D call TRBD1 (5 bases). Trimming left V 0 bases short and J 7 bases short, with 16 bases between. Germline CDR1 MNHEY, CDR2 SVGAGI. The CDR3 has 16 residues. This chain's CDR3 is CASSYSTREVRNEQFF. In DNA, the CDR3 is TGTGCCAGCAGTTACTCGACCAGGGAAGTACGGAATGAGCAGTTCTTC.

CDR3 sequence: CASSLLVGLNTGELFF. DNA for the CDR3: TGTGCCAGCAGCCTTTTAGTGGGACTAAACACCGGGGAGCTGTTTTTT. The chain is built from TRBV11-2 and TRBJ2-2; 7 bases line up with TRBD2. V gave up 5 bases and J gave up 2 bases; unmatched junction bases: 8. Germline V lookup: CDR1 SGHAT, CDR2 FQNNGV. The CDR3 runs to 16 residues. Combining the CDR3 with reference TRBV11-2 and TRBJ2-2 gives the whole variable domain EAGVAQSPRYKIIEKRQSVAFWCNPISGHATLYWYQQILGQGPKLLIQFQNNGVVDDSQLPKDRFSAERLKGVDSTLKIQPAKLEDSAVYLCASSLLVGLNTGELFFGEGSRLTVL.

The chain couples TRBV5-4 to TRBJ2-1; no firm D call. Germline assignment: CDR1 SGHNT and CDR2 YYREEE (reference sequence). Trimming left V 4 bases short and J 5 bases short, with 4 bases between. The CDR3 has 11 residues. CDR3 sequence reads: CASSTDNEQFF. CDR3 sequence (DNA): TGTGCCAGCAGCACGGACAATGAGCAGTTCTTC.

The V gene is TRBV27, the J gene TRBJ2-7; 8 bases agree with TRBD1. Per the germline V gene, CDR1 is MNHEY and CDR2 is SMNVEV (reference sequence). The V and J ends lost 1 base and 0 bases, in that order; junction bases with no gene match: 2. CDR3 length equals 15 residues. CDR3: CASSLYRGSSYEQYF. The DNA of the CDR3 is TGTGCCAGCAGTTTATACAGGGGGAGCTCCTACGAGCAGTACTTC.

This chain joins TRBV4-1 and TRBJ1-1; D is possibly TRBD1 (6 bases). Germline lookup yields CDR1 MGHRA and CDR2 YSYEKL. Trimming left V 3 bases short and J 4 bases short, with 15 bases between. The CDR3 sequence is 15 residues long. CDR3 protein: CASSQITGLGTEAFF. The CDR3 bases are TGCGCCAGCAGCCAGATCACAGGGTTGGGCACTGAAGCTTTCTTT.